This TCR beta chain was sequenced for a study of cytomegalovirus exposure and HLA in healthy donors. Turning to the study itself: Early released data comprised approximately 85 million unique TCRs from HLA-typed donors.

A word on this clone: The antigen is not known.

The PCR made use of 60 Vbeta and 13 Jbeta primers. Sequenced by immunoSEQ multiplex PCR; TCRdb stores in-frame clones only, minus some. The sample consists of some 130,000 clones, around 73% of them appearing once. The CDR3 has 15 residues. Germline trimming cut 5 bases from V and 2 bases from J; bases unmatched to any gene: 7. Germline V gene data show CDR1 as MGHRA and CDR2 as YSYEKL. Overall study findings and caveats: A later analysis found common viral pathogens apparently linked to several of the most significant clusters. Later analysis suggested most CMV-associated TCR beta chains were HLA-restricted. TCR beta V- and J-gene trimming, according to a later analysis, was linked to a missense DCLRE1C variant.

The sample taken for sequencing was PBMCs. The rearrangement links TRBV4-1 to TRBJ2-7, with TRBD2 matching over 9 bases. The TCR comes from a female donor in good health and CMV-seronegative. CDR3 loop: CASSTGLALTYEQYF. CDR3 DNA sequence: TGCGCCAGCAGCACGGGACTAGCCTTAACCTACGAGCAGTACTTC.